The 11 T cell receptor beta chains given below trace back to one sample, sequenced in a study of cytomegalovirus exposure and HLA in healthy donors. Amplification used 60 Vbeta primers and 13 Jbeta primers. This table comes from immunoSEQ multiplex PCR, and its TCRdb copy is limited to in-frame clones, with some not included. The data hold 150,000 to 200,000 clones, with roughly four fifths observed a single time. The sequenced sample was PBMCs. These receptors were collected from a woman in her fifties or sixties in good health and CMV-seronegative.

The J gene is TRBJ2-1, the V gene TRBV4-3, with D tentatively TRBD1 (7 bases). The germline V and J ends were trimmed by 0 bases and 3 bases, with 12 bases remaining between them. Germline V gene sequence: CDR1 LGHNA, CDR2 YSLEER. The CDR3 spans 16 residues. The CDR3 region has the DNA TGCGCCAGCAGCCAAGATTCAGGGGGGCTCTACAATGAGCAGTTCTTC. This sequence encodes CASSQDSGGLYNEQFF.

This clone appeared a single time. The chain links TRBV11-1 to TRBJ2-5; 8 bases are a match to TRBD2. CDR3 length: 16 residues. The V gene end was trimmed by 3 bases and the J gene end by 2 bases; junction bases not matched to a gene: 8. Germline V CDR1 and CDR2: SGHAT, FQDESV (reference sequence). The CDR3 nucleotides read TGTGCCAGCAGCTTCGTGGGACTAGTTTTACAAGAGACCCAGTACTTC. This codes for CASSFVGLVLQETQYF.

CDR3 DNA sequence: TGTGCCAGCAGTTTGAGAGTCGAGCAGTACTTC. Protein sequence: CASSLRVEQYF. The V gene is TRBV28, the J gene TRBJ2-7, with no clear D. Germline V gene lookup returns CDR1 MDHEN and CDR2 SYDVKM. The CDR3 has 11 amino acids. The ends were cut back, 3 bases at V and 6 bases at J, with 6 bases in the middle.

This sequence joins TRBV11-2 and TRBJ1-1, with 7 bases lining up with TRBD1. CDR1 is SGHAT, CDR2 FQNNGV, per germline. With 2 bases clipped from V and 2 bases from J, the junction kept 8 bases outside the gene matches. The CDR3 contains 16 residues. The CDR3: CASSLRVDRANTEAFF. CDR3 in DNA: TGTGCCAGCAGCTTAAGGGTCGACAGGGCCAACACTGAAGCTTTCTTT. The full variable domain, in which reference TRBV11-2 and TRBJ1-1 provide the parts outside the CDR3, is EAGVAQSPRYKIIEKRQSVAFWCNPISGHATLYWYQQILGQGPKLLIQFQNNGVVDDSQLPKDRFSAERLKGVDSTLKIQPAKLEDSAVYLCASSLRVDRANTEAFFGQGTRLTVV.

The V and J genes are TRBV30 and TRBJ2-7; 7 nucleotides agree with TRBD1. Germline lookup yields CDR1 GTSNPN and CDR2 SVGIG (reference sequence). This CDR3 spans 15 amino acids. Trimming took 3 bases from V and 4 from J; bases not matched to a gene: 12. This chain's CDR3 is CAWRGVQGTSYEQYF. As DNA, the CDR3 is TGTGCCTGGAGAGGGGTACAGGGGACCTCATACGAGCAGTACTTC. The variable domain in full, with the rest retrieved from reference TRBV30 and TRBJ2-7, is SQTIHQWPATLVQPVGSPLSLECTVEGTSNPNLYWYRQAAGRGLQLLFYSVGIGQISSEVPQNLSASRPQDRQFILSSKKLLLSDSGFYLCAWRGVQGTSYEQYFGPGTRLTVT.

This rearrangement joins TRBV6-7 to TRBJ1-4, with 8 bases that match TRBD1. TRBV6-7 is an ORF, and what it does is uncertain. The CDR3 extends over 15 amino acids. V trimming: 6 bases; J trimming: 7 bases; junction bases outside the gene matches: 10. CDR3 residues: CASSLPTGGGEKLFF. The CDR3 nucleotides read TGTGCCAGCAGCCTTCCTACAGGGGGAGGTGAAAAACTGTTTTTT.

V usage is TRBV10-3 and J usage is TRBJ2-7; possibly TRBD1 for D (5 bases). The CDR3 runs to 13 residues. Between the trimmed V and J ends, which lost 6 bases and 2 bases, there was a span of 11 bases. CDR1 and CDR2 from the germline V gene are ENHRY and SYGVKD. This CDR3 is CAISPDSTYEQYF. The CDR3 DNA sequence: TGTGCCATCAGCCCCGACAGCACCTACGAGCAGTACTTC.

V usage is TRBV11-2 and J usage is TRBJ2-5; TRBD1 aligns across 7 bases. This CDR3 has 16 residues. Trimming removed 1 base from V and 5 bases from J; junction bases left unmatched: 10. CDR1 and CDR2 from the germline V gene are SGHAT and FQNNGV. This CDR3 is CASSLGPTGMAETQYF. The CDR3 DNA reads as TGTGCCAGCAGCTTAGGCCCGACAGGGATGGCCGAGACCCAGTACTTC.

This chain uses TRBV2 with TRBJ2-2; D gene unclear. Trimming took off 0 bases at V and 1 base at J, with 15 bases between the two ends. The CDR3 has 18 amino acids. Germline V CDR1 and CDR2: SNHLY, FYNNEI. Here the CDR3 reads CASSEARLLAENTGELFF. DNA of the CDR3: TGTGCCAGCAGTGAAGCGCGGCTCCTTGCTGAGAACACCGGGGAGCTGTTTTTT.

The chain has TRBV5-1 and TRBJ2-7; D is uncertain. V shed 4 bases and J shed 3 bases, with 5 bases lying between them. Germline V lookup: CDR1 SGHRS, CDR2 YFSETQ. The CDR3 length is 11 residues. The CDR3 DNA sequence: TGCGCCAGCAGCGCGGACTACGAGCAGTACTTC. It is translated as CASSADYEQYF.

The V and J genes are TRBV6-5 and TRBJ2-3, with TRBD2 matching over 9 bases. This CDR3 has 15 residues. V was clipped by 2 bases and J by 2 bases; unmatched bases: 2. Germline lookup yields CDR1 MNHEY and CDR2 SVGAGI. The CDR3 reads CASSYKGLATDTQYF. In DNA, the CDR3 is TGTGCCAGCAGTTACAAGGGACTAGCCACAGATACGCAGTATTTT.